The next 27 T cell receptor beta chains were all read from a single sample in a study of cytomegalovirus exposure and HLA in healthy donors. The study ran its PCR with 60 Vbeta and 13 Jbeta primers. Sequenced by immunoSEQ multiplex PCR; TCRdb stores in-frame clones only, minus some. The data show about 210,000 clones, 75% to 80% seen once. Sample: PBMCs. These receptors originate from a woman in her twenties or thirties in good health and CMV-seropositive.

The chain links TRBV28 to TRBJ2-5; perhaps TRBD1 as D (5 bases). This CDR3 has 13 amino acids. Germline V gives CDR1 MDHEN, CDR2 SYDVKM. The germline V and J ends were trimmed by 6 bases and 2 bases, with 10 bases remaining between them. Here the CDR3 DNA reads TGTGCCAGCAGCGAAGGGGCGCAAGAGACCCAGTACTTC. This sequence encodes CASSEGAQETQYF.

The table lists this clone with a count of one. The J gene is TRBJ2-7, the V gene TRBV6-5; TRBD1 is a possible D gene (6 bases). Looked up from germline, CDR1 is MNHEY and CDR2 is SVGAGI. V lost 0 bases to trimming and J lost 0 bases, with 9 bases between them. The CDR3 runs to 15 residues. CDR3 in amino acids: CASSYSNRASYEQYF. The CDR3 DNA sequence: TGTGCCAGCAGTTACTCTAACAGGGCCTCCTACGAGCAGTACTTC.

This clone was seen a few times. The chain is built from TRBV10-1 and TRBJ2-7, with 7 bases fitting TRBD1. The CDR3 is 14 amino acids. Per the germline V gene, CDR1 is WNHNN and CDR2 is SYGVQD (reference sequence). The junction had 3 bases not matched to a gene; V was cut back by 0 bases and J by 4 bases. DNA for the CDR3: TGCGCCAGCAGTGAGTCAGGGGGCCGGTACGAGCAGTACTTC. It specifies CASSESGGRYEQYF.

V usage is TRBV5-1 and J usage is TRBJ1-6, with D unclear. The CDR3 extends over 15 amino acids. Germline CDR1 and CDR2: SGHRS and YFSETQ. V was clipped by 7 bases and J by 5 bases, with 16 bases between them. CDR3 sequence: CASRQTGLDNSPLHF. The CDR3, as DNA: TGCGCCAGCCGGCAAACGGGGTTGGATAATTCACCCCTCCACTTT.

This sequence joins TRBV7-8 and TRBJ1-3; D gene unclear. Deletions cut 5 bases from V and 0 bases from J, with 14 bases between. CDR1 and CDR2 (germline): SGHVS, FQNEAQ. The CDR3 length is 16 residues. CDR3 sequence: CASSRRGRDSGNTIYF. The CDR3 DNA reads as TGTGCCAGCAGCCGAAGAGGGCGCGACTCTGGAAACACCATATATTTT. Based on the CDR3 plus reference TRBV7-8 and TRBJ1-3, the full variable domain is GAGVSQSPRYKVAKRGQDVALRCDPISGHVSLFWYQQALGQGPEFLTYFQNEAQLDKSGLPSDRFFAERPEGSVSTLKIQRTQQEDSAVYLCASSRRGRDSGNTIYFGEGSWLTVV.

This clone turned up a few times. The chain joins TRBV7-6 to TRBJ2-2, with D possibly matching TRBD1 (5 bases). Germline V gene sequence: CDR1 SGHVS, CDR2 FNYEAQ. V lost 1 base, J lost 4 bases, and 13 bases lay in between. This CDR3 region has 16 residues. The CDR3 bases are TGTGCCAGCAGCTTAGGGCAGGGTTCAGTCACCGGGGAGCTGTTTTTT. This translates into CASSLGQGSVTGELFF.

The chain employs TRBV27 and TRBJ2-1; a weak D match, TRBD1 (5 bases). Germline CDR1 reads MNHEY; CDR2 reads SMNVEV (reference sequence). CDR3 length: 12 residues. V was pared by 2 bases and J by 9 bases, with 8 bases between. The CDR3 DNA sequence: TGTGCCAGCAGTTTACAGGGCGGTGAGCAGTTCTTC. Translation: CASSLQGGEQFF.

This CDR3 reads CASSRGGSDGYTF. CDR3 sequence (DNA): TGTGCCAGCAGCCGGGGGGGCTCTGACGGCTACACCTTC. The chain uses TRBV5-4 and TRBJ1-2, with D perhaps matching TRBD1 (6 bases). The CDR3 contains 13 residues. Trimming pared 4 bases from V and 8 bases from J, leaving 15 bases between. Per the germline V gene, CDR1 is SGHNT and CDR2 is YYREEE (reference sequence).

This rearrangement joins TRBV10-1 to TRBJ2-3; D is perhaps TRBD1 (6 bases). This CDR3 is 12 amino acids long. Trimming took off 6 bases at V and 11 bases at J, with 15 bases between the two ends. Looked up from germline, CDR1 is WNHNN and CDR2 is SYGVQD (reference sequence). In DNA, the CDR3 is TGCGCCAGCAGCAAACAGGGCCAGGAGCAGTATTTT. Residues: CASSKQGQEQYF.

V gene TRBV7-8 combines with J gene TRBJ2-1; TRBD2 matches 12 bases. This CDR3 is built from 16 residues. V gave up 5 bases and J gave up 3 bases; unmatched junction bases: 5. The germline CDR1 and CDR2 sequences are SGHVS and FQNEAQ. The CDR3 nucleotides are TGTGCCAGCAGCCCTGGGACTAGCGGGTACTACAATGAGCAGTTCTTC. Its protein product is CASSPGTSGYYNEQFF.

V gene TRBV6-4 combines with J gene TRBJ2-2; D unclear. CDR3 size: 13 residues. Germline V gene data show CDR1 as MRHNA and CDR2 as SNTAGT. The germline V and J ends were trimmed by 6 bases and 3 bases, with 8 bases remaining between them. As DNA, the CDR3 is TGTGCCAGCAGCCCCGCGGACACCGGGGAGCTGTTTTTT. The encoded protein is CASSPADTGELFF.

In DNA, the CDR3 is TGTGCCAGCAGCCTGTGGCGGACAGGGAATCTCTATGGCTACACCTTC. Translation gives CASSLWRTGNLYGYTF. The chain joins TRBV5-4 to TRBJ1-2, with 8 bases identical to TRBD1. Germline CDR1 reads SGHNT; CDR2 reads YYREEE (reference sequence). The V gene end was trimmed by 4 bases and the J gene end by 4 bases; junction bases not matched to a gene: 12. The CDR3 sequence is 16 residues long.

The chain is built from TRBV9 and TRBJ1-3; D may be TRBD1 (6 bases). Germline values: CDR1 SGDLS, CDR2 YYNGEE. The V end lost 3 bases, the J end lost 5 bases, and 9 bases lay between the germline ends. The CDR3 covers 13 residues. The CDR3 DNA reads TGTGCCAGCAGCGCACAGGGAAGAAACACCATATATTTT. This translates into CASSAQGRNTIYF.

V and J are TRBV28 and TRBJ1-5; D is unresolved. Trimming cost V 5 bases and J 2 bases, with 16 bases left between them. Per germline, CDR1 MDHEN and CDR2 SYDVKM. CDR3 length: 16 amino acids. CDR3 loop: CASSPAGITRNQPQHF. DNA of the CDR3: TGTGCCAGCAGTCCGGCGGGCATAACCCGCAATCAGCCCCAGCATTTT.

Only one count was recorded for this clone. This rearrangement joins TRBV29-1 to TRBJ2-7; TRBD1 might be the D (6 bases). V shed 4 bases and J shed 6 bases, with 13 bases lying between them. The germline V gene encodes CDR1 SQVTM and CDR2 ANQGSEA. The CDR3 length is 12 residues. CDR3 nucleotide sequence: TGCAGCGTTGTTAAGACAGGAAGCGAGCAGTACTTC. Translation gives CSVVKTGSEQYF.

The chain employs TRBV2 and TRBJ2-2; D is possibly TRBD2 (6 bases). The CDR3 consists of 14 residues. With 6 bases removed from V and 6 bases from J, the gap between germline ends came to 14 bases. Germline CDR1 is SNHLY and CDR2 is FYNNEI. CDR3 amino acids: CASSQRAGAGELFF. The CDR3 nucleotides are TGTGCCAGCAGCCAGCGAGCGGGCGCCGGGGAGCTGTTTTTT.

The gene calls are TRBV15 and TRBJ2-2; possible D gene TRBD2, 5 bases. Germline-derived CDR1 and CDR2 are LNHNV and YYDKDF (reference sequence). The V end was cut by 4 bases, the J end by 9 bases, with 18 bases between. The CDR3 runs 15 residues. The CDR3 bases are TGTGCCACCAGCATCTCGACCGAAGGGAGCCGGGAGCTGTTTTTT. Protein sequence: CATSISTEGSRELFF. The whole variable domain, remainder taken from reference TRBV15 and TRBJ2-2, is DAMVIQNPRYQVTQFGKPVTLSCSQTLNHNVMYWYQQKSSQAPKLLFHYYDKDFNNEADTPDNFQSRRPNTSFCFLDIRSPGLGDTAMYLCATSISTEGSRELFFGEGSRLTVL.

This rearrangement joins TRBV5-6 to TRBJ2-5, with TRBD1 identical over 9 bases. The V and J ends lost 4 bases and 5 bases, in that order; junction bases with no gene match: 9. Germline loops: CDR1 SGHDT, CDR2 YYEEEE. The CDR3 is made up of 15 amino acids. As DNA, the CDR3 is TGTGCCAGCAGCGAAGCACCGGGACAGGGTGAGACCCAGTACTTC. As protein: CASSEAPGQGETQYF. The full variable domain, in which reference TRBV5-6 and TRBJ2-5 provide the parts outside the CDR3, is DAGVTQSPTHLIKTRGQQVTLRCSPKSGHDTVSWYQQALGQGPQFIFQYYEEEERQRGNFPDRFSGHQFPNYSSELNVNALLLGDSALYLCASSEAPGQGETQYFGPGTRLLVL.

The chain carries TRBV5-4 and TRBJ2-5; 10 bases map to TRBD2. Per germline, CDR1 SGHNT and CDR2 YYREEE (reference sequence). The trim removed 3 bases at V and 5 bases at J, leaving 7 bases unmatched. This CDR3 has 15 amino acids. The CDR3 coding sequence is TGTGCCAGCAGCTCCTCTAGCGGGGGCGGGGAGACCCAGTACTTC. It encodes CASSSSSGGGETQYF.

The J gene is TRBJ1-4, the V gene TRBV6-1; 7 bases line up with TRBD1. Trimming cost V 0 bases and J 7 bases; bases outside gene matches: 8. The V gene's germline CDR1 is MNHNS and CDR2 SASEGT. CDR3 size: 16 residues. This chain's CDR3 is CASSEAEGGAGEKLFF. CDR3 DNA: TGTGCCAGCAGTGAAGCAGAAGGGGGCGCAGGTGAAAAACTGTTTTTT.

The rearrangement joins TRBV19 to TRBJ2-7; no clear D. This CDR3 contains 14 residues. Germline lookup yields CDR1 LNHDA and CDR2 SQIVND (reference sequence). V shed 5 bases and J shed 3 bases, with 14 bases lying between them. The CDR3 reads CASSPGLLSYEQYF. Written as DNA, the CDR3 is TGTGCCAGTAGTCCGGGTCTATTAAGCTACGAGCAGTACTTC.

The V call is TRBV2, the J call TRBJ2-2; D unclear. The ends were cut back, 4 bases at V and 5 bases at J, with 5 bases in the middle. This CDR3 spans 12 amino acids. CDR1 and CDR2 from the germline V gene are SNHLY and FYNNEI. The CDR3 here is CASSGLTGELFF. CDR3 sequence (DNA): TGTGCCAGCAGTGGTTTAACCGGGGAGCTGTTTTTT.

This clone was detected only once. The chain recombines TRBV2 with TRBJ1-2; no definite D call. V lost 7 bases to trimming and J lost 8 bases, with 17 bases between them. The CDR3 runs to 13 residues. In germline, CDR1 is SNHLY, CDR2 FYNNEI. The CDR3 DNA is TGTGCCAGCACCGATGAGAGGGAAGGAGGCTACACCTTC. The encoded protein is CASTDEREGGYTF. Filled out from reference TRBV2 and TRBJ1-2, the complete variable domain reads EPEVTQTPSHQVTQMGQEVILRCVPISNHLYFYWYRQILGQKVEFLVSFYNNEISEKSEIFDDQFSVERPDGSNFTLKIRSTKLEDSAMYFCASTDEREGGYTFGSGTRLTVV.

The rearrangement uses TRBV9 and TRBJ2-3; TRBD2 might be the D (6 bases). The germline V gene has CDR1 SGDLS and CDR2 YYNGEE. V was trimmed by 3 bases and J by 4 bases, leaving 9 bases between them. This CDR3 is 13 amino acids long. The CDR3 reads CASSATRADTQYF. CDR3 nucleotides: TGTGCCAGCAGCGCGACTAGGGCAGATACGCAGTATTTT.

This clone was recorded a few times. This chain uses TRBV11-2 with TRBJ2-7; the match to TRBD1 covers 7 bases. The V segment lost 2 bases and the J segment 2 bases; nucleotides outside the gene matches: 6. CDR3 length: 15 residues. The V gene's germline CDR1 is SGHAT and CDR2 FQNNGV. CDR3 nucleotides: TGTGCCAGCAGCTTACTATGGGGACAGACCTACGAGCAGTACTTC. It is translated as CASSLLWGQTYEQYF.

The chain joins TRBV10-3 to TRBJ1-6; D might be TRBD1 (5 bases). There are 15 residues in the CDR3. Trimming removed 3 bases from V and 7 bases from J, with 13 bases in between. CDR1 and CDR2 (germline): ENHRY, SYGVKD. The chain's CDR3 is CAISDSPGSNSPLHF. The CDR3 bases are TGTGCCATCAGTGACTCCCCAGGGTCAAATTCACCCCTCCACTTT.

The rearrangement joins TRBV29-1 to TRBJ2-1, with a tentative D call TRBD1 (6 bases). With 3 bases removed from V and 16 bases from J, the gap between germline ends came to 13 bases. The CDR3 extends over 10 amino acids. Germline CDR1 SQVTM, CDR2 ANQGSEA. The CDR3 sequence: CSVEDSLYFF. CDR3 in DNA: TGCAGCGTTGAGGACAGCCTCTATTTCTTC.